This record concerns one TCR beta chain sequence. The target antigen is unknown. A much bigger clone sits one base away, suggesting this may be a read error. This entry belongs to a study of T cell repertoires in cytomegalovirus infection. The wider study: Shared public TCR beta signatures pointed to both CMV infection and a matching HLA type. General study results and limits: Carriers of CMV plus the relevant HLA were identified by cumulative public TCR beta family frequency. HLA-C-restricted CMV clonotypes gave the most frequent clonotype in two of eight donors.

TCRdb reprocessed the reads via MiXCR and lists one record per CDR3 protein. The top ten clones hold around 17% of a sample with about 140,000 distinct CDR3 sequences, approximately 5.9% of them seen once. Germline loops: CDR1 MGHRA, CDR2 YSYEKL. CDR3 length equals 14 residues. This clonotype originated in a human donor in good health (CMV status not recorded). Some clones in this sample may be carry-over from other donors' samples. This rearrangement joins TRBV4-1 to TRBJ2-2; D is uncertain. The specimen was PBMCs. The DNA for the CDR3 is TGTGCCAGCAGCCAAGTATCTGCGACCGGGGAGCTGTTTTTT. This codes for CASSQVSATGELFF.